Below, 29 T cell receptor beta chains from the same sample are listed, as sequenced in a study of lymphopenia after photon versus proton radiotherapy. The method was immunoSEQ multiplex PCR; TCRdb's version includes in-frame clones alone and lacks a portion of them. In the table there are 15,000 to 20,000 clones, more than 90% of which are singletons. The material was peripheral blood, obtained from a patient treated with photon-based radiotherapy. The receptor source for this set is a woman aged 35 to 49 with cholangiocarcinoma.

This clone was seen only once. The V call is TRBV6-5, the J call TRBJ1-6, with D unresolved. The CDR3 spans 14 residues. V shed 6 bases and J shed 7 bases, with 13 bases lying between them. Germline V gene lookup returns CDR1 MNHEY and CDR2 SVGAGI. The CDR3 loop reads CASSTGGGNSPLHF. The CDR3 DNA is TGTGCCAGCAGCACGGGTGGAGGCAATTCACCCCTCCACTTT.

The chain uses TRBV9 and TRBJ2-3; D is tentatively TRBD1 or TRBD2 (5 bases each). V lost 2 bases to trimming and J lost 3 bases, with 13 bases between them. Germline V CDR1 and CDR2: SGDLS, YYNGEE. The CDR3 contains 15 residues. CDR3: CASSVEGYFTDTQYF. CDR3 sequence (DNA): TGTGCCAGCAGCGTTGAGGGGTACTTTACAGATACGCAGTATTTT.

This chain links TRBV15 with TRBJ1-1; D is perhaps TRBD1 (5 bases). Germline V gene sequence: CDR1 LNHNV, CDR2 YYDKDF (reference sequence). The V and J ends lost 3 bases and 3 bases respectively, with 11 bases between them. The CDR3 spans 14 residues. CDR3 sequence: CATSRRGFDTEAFF. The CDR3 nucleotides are TGTGCCACCAGCAGGCGGGGCTTCGACACTGAAGCTTTCTTT.

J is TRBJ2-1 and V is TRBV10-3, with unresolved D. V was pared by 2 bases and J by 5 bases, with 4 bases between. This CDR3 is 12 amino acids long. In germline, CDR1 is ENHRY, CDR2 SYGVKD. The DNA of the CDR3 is TGTGCCATCAGTGAGAACGACAATGAGCAGTTCTTC. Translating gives CAISENDNEQFF.

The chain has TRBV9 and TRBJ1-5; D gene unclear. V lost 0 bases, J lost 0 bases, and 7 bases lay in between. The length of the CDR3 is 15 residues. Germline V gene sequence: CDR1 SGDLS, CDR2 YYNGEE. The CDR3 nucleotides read TGTGCCAGCAGCGTAGATAGCTATAGCAATCAGCCCCAGCATTTT. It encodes CASSVDSYSNQPQHF. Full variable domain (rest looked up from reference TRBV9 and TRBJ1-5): DSGVTQTPKHLITATGQRVTLRCSPRSGDLSVYWYQQSLDQGLQFLIQYYNGEERAKGNILERFSAQQFPDLHSELNLSSLELGDSALYFCASSVDSYSNQPQHFGDGTRLSIL.

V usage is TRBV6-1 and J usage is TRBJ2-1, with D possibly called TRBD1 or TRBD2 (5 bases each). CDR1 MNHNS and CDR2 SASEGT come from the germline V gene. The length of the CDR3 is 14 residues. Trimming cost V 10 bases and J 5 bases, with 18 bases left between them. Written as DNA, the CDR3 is TGTGCCACAACAACCGGGACGGTGAACAATGAGCAGTTCTTC. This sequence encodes CATTTGTVNNEQFF.

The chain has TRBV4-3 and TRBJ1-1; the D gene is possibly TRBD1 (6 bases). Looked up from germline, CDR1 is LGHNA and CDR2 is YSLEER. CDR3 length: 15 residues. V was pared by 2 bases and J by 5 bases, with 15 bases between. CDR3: CASSQNRVRETEAFF. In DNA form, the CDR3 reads TGCGCCAGCAGCCAAAACAGGGTTCGGGAAACTGAAGCTTTCTTT.

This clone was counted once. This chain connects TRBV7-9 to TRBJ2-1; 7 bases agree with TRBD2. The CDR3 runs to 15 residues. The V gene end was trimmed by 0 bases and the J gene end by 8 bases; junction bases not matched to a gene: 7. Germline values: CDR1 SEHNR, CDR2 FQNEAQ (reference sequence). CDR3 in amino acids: CASSLASGEAYEQFF. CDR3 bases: TGTGCCAGCAGCTTAGCCAGCGGGGAGGCCTATGAGCAGTTCTTC.

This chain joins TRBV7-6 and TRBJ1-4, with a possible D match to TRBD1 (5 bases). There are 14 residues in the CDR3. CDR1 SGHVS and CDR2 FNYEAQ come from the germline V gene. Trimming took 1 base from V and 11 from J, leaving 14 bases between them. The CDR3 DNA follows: TGTGCCAGCAGCTTAGATGGGGGGAGCGGCAAACTGTTTTTT. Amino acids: CASSLDGGSGKLFF.

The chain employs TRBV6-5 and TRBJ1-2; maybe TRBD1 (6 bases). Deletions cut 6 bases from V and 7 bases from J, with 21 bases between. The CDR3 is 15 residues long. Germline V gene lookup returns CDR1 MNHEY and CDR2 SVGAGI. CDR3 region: CASRPEGGRGGGYTF. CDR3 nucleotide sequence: TGTGCCAGCAGACCCGAGGGGGGGCGCGGTGGTGGCTACACCTTC.

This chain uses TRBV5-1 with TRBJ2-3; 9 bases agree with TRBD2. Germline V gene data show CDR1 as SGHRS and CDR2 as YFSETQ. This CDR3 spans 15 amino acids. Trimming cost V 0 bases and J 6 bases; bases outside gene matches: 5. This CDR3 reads CASSLAVAGVDTQYF. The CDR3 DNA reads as TGCGCCAGCAGCTTGGCGGTAGCGGGGGTTGATACGCAGTATTTT.

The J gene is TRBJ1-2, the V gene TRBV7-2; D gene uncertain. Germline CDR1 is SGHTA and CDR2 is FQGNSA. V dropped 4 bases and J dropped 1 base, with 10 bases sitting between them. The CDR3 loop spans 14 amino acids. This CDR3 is CASSSRGFNYGYTF. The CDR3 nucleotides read TGTGCCAGCAGCTCCAGAGGGTTTAACTATGGCTACACCTTC.

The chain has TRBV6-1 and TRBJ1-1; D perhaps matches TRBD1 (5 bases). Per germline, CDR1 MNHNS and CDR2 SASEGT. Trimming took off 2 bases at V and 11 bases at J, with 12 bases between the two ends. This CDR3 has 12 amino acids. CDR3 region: CASSERGEGAFF. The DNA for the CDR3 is TGTGCCAGCAGTGAAAGGGGCGAGGGGGCTTTCTTT.

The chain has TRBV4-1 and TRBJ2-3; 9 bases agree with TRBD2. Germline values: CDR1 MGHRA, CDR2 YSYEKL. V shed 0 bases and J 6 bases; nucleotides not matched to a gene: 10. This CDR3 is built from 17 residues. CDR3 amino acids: CASSQDLAGGHSDTQYF. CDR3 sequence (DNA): TGCGCCAGCAGCCAAGATCTCGCGGGGGGGCATTCGGATACGCAGTATTTT.

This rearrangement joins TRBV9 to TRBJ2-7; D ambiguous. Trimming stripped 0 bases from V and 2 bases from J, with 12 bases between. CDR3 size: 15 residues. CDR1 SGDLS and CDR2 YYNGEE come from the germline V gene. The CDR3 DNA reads TGTGCCAGCAGCGTAGAGGCTAGTGTCACCTACGAGCAGTACTTC. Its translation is CASSVEASVTYEQYF.

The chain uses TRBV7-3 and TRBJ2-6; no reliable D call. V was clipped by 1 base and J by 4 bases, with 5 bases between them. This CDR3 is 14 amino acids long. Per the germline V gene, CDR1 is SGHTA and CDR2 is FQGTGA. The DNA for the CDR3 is TGTGCCAGCAGCTTAAGTTCCGGGGCCAACGTCCTGACTTTC. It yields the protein CASSLSSGANVLTF.

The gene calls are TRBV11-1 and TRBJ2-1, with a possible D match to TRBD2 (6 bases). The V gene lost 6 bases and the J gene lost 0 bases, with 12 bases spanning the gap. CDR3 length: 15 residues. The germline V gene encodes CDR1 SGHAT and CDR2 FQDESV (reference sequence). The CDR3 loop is CASSSGLSSYNEQFF. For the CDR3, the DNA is TGTGCCAGCAGTTCGGGACTTAGCTCCTACAATGAGCAGTTCTTC.

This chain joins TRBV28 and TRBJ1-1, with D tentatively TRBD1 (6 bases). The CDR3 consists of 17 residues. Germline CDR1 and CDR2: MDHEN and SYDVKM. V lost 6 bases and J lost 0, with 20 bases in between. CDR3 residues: CASSAGTFWDMNTEAFF. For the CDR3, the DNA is TGTGCCAGCAGCGCCGGGACCTTTTGGGACATGAACACTGAAGCTTTCTTT. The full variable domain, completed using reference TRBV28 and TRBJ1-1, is DVKVTQSSRYLVKRTGEKVFLECVQDMDHENMFWYRQDPGLGLRLIYFSYDVKMKEKGDIPEGYSVSREKKERFSLILESASTNQTSMYLCASSAGTFWDMNTEAFFGQGTRLTVV.

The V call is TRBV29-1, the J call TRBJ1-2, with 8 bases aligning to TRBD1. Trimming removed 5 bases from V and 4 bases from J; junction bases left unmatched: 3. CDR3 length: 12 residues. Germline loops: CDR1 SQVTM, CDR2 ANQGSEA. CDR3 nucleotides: TGCAGCGTTAGGACAGGGATCTATGGCTACACCTTC. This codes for CSVRTGIYGYTF.

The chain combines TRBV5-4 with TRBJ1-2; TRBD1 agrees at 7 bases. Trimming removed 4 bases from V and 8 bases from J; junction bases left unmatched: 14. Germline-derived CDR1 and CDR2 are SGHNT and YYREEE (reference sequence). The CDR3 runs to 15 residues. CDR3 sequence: CASSTSMDRLGGYTF. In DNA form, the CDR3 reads TGTGCCAGCAGCACCTCAATGGACAGGTTAGGCGGCTACACCTTC.

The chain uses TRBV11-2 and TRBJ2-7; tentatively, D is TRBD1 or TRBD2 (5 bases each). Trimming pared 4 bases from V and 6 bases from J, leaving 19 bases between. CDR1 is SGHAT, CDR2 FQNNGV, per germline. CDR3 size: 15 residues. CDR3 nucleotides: TGTGCCAGCAGCTCGCATCAGGGAGCCTTAGGCGAGCAGTACTTC. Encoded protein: CASSSHQGALGEQYF.

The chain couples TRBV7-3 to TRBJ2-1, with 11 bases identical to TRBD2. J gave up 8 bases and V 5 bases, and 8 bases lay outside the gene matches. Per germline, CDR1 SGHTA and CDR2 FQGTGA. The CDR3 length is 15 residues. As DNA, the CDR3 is TGTGCCAGCAGCCCTACTAGCGGGAGAGCCCATGAGCAGTTCTTC. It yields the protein CASSPTSGRAHEQFF.

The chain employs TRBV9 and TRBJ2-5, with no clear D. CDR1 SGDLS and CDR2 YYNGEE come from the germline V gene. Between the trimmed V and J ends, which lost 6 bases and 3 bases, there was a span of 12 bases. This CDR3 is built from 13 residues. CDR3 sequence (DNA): TGTGCCAGCACCCCTCCCCAGGAAGAGACCCAGTACTTC. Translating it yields CASTPPQEETQYF. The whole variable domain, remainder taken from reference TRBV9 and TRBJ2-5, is DSGVTQTPKHLITATGQRVTLRCSPRSGDLSVYWYQQSLDQGLQFLIQYYNGEERAKGNILERFSAQQFPDLHSELNLSSLELGDSALYFCASTPPQEETQYFGPGTRLLVL.

CDR3 sequence: CASSPYTGAYNEQFF. The CDR3 region has the DNA TGTGCCAGCAGCCCGTACACGGGGGCCTACAATGAGCAGTTCTTC. The rearrangement uses TRBV7-6 and TRBJ2-1; possibly TRBD2 for D (6 bases). This CDR3 is 15 amino acids long. Germline V gene lookup returns CDR1 SGHVS and CDR2 FNYEAQ. The ends were cut back, 5 bases at V and 2 bases at J, with 13 bases in the middle.

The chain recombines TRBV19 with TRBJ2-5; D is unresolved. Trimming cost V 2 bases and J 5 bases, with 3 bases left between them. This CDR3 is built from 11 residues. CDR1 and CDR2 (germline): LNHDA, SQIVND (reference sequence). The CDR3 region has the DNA TGTGCCAGTAGTATACGGGAGACCCAGTACTTC. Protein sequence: CASSIRETQYF.

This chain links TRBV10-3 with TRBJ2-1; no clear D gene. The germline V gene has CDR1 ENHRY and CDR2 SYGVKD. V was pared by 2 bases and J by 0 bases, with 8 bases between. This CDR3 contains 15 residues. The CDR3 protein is CAISEALSSYNEQFF. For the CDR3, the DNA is TGTGCCATCAGTGAGGCTCTTAGCTCCTACAATGAGCAGTTCTTC.

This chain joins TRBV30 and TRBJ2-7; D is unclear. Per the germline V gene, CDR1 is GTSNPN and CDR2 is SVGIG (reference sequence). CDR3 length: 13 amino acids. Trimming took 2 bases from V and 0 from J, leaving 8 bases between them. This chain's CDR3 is CAWSIGDSYEQYF. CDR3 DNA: TGTGCCTGGAGTATTGGTGACTCCTACGAGCAGTACTTC.

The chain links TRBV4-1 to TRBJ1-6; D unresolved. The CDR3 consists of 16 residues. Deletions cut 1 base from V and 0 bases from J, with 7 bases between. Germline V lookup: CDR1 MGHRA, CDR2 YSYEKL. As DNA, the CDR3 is TGCGCCAGCAGCCAAGCCTTCAGCTCCTATAATTCACCCCTCCACTTT. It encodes CASSQAFSSYNSPLHF.

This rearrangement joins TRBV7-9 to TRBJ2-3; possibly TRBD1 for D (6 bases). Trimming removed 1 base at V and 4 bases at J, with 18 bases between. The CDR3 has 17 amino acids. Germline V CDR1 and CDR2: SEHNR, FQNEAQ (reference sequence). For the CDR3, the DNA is TGTGCCAGCAGCTTAGGGCGGTCGACAGGACCCTCAGATACGCAGTATTTT. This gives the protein CASSLGRSTGPSDTQYF.